This T cell receptor beta chain was documented in a study of T cell responses to AZD1222 COVID-19 vaccine. The CDR3 contains 13 residues. V lost 7 bases to trimming and J lost 10 bases, with 19 bases between them. Germline V gene lookup returns CDR1 MNHEY and CDR2 SVGAGI. This clone appeared once. Its antigen is unidentified. Profiled with immunoSEQ multiplex PCR; TCRdb holds only in-frame clones, not every one. This sample has fewer than 180,000 clones, with 75% to 95% found just once. Study-wide findings and caveats: The study sampled repertoires only after the peak T cell response. Two AZD1222 doses significantly raised spike-specific TCR breadth and depth over controls. Only five or six people who got AZD1222 tested seropositive at baseline.

Samples with a second dose at about 4 or about 12 weeks were pooled together. The specimen comprised peripheral blood, sampled 28 days after the second AZD1222 dose. This chain joins TRBV6-5 and TRBJ1-1, with D uncertain. The source of this sequence is an adult who received the AZD1222 COVID-19 vaccine. CDR3 in DNA: TGTGCCAGCACCCCGGACCCCCCAGGAGGAGCTTTCTTT. This translates into CASTPDPPGGAFF.